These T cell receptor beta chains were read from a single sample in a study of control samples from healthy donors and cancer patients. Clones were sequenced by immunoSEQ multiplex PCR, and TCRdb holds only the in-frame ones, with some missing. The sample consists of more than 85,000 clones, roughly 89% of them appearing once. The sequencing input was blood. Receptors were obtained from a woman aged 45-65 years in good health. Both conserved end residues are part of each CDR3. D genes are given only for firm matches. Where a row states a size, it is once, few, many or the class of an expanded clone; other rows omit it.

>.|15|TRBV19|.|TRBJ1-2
CASSIALGPYYGYTF
TGTGCCAGTAGTATAGCTCTGGGGCCGTACTATGGCTACACCTTC
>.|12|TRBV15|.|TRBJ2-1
CATSEGLLNLVF
TGTGCCACCAGTGAGGGACTTCTGAATTTGGTCTTC
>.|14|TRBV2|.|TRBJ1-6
CASSYVGGNSPLHF
TGTGCCAGCAGTTACGTGGGAGGGAATTCACCCCTCCACTTT
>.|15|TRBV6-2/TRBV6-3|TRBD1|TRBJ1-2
CASSPTTGLSYGYTF
TGTGCCAGCAGCCCCACGACAGGGCTAAGCTATGGCTACACCTTC
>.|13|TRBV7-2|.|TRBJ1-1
CASSRRGNTEAFF
TGTGCCAGCAGCCGTAGGGGGAACACTGAAGCTTTCTTT
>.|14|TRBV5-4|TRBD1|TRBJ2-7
CASSWPDRGYEQYF
TGTGCCAGCAGCTGGCCCGACAGGGGCTACGAGCAGTACTTC
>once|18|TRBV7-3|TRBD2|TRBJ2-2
CASSLKIGGRSNTGELFF
TGTGCCAGCAGCTTAAAGATTGGCGGGAGGTCGAACACCGGGGAGCTGTTTTTT
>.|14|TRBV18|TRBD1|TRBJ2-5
CASSLDRVGETQYF
TGTGCCAGCTCCCTGGACAGGGTCGGGGAGACCCAGTACTTC
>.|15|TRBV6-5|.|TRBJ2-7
CASRHGGIISYEQYF
TGTGCCAGCAGGCACGGGGGCATCATATCCTACGAGCAGTACTTC
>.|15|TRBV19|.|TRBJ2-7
CASNTGTSNSYEQYF
TGTGCCAGTAATACCGGGACGTCGAACTCCTACGAGCAGTACTTC
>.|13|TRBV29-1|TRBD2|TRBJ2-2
CSVPAGGSGELFF
TGCAGCGTTCCAGCGGGGGGCTCCGGGGAGCTGTTTTTT
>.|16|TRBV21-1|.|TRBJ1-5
CASSKAEGESNQPQHF
TGTGCCAGCAGCAAAGCAGAGGGGGAGAGCAATCAGCCCCAGCATTTT
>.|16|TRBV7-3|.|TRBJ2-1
CASSFFGTQYNNEQFF
TGTGCCAGCAGCTTTTTCGGGACACAATACAACAATGAGCAGTTCTTC
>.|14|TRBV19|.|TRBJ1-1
CASSMGVVNTEAFF
TGTGCCAGTAGTATGGGGGTGGTGAACACTGAAGCTTTCTTT
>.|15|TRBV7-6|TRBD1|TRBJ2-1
CASSSRDRGINEQFF
TGTGCCAGCAGCTCCCGGGACAGGGGAATCAATGAGCAGTTCTTC
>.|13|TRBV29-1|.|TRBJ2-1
CSVLEGGGAEQFF
TGCAGCGTTTTGGAGGGCGGTGGGGCTGAGCAGTTCTTC
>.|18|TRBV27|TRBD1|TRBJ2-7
CASRIGPVGTGISYEQYF
TGTGCCAGTCGCATTGGACCCGTGGGGACAGGGATCTCCTACGAGCAGTACTTC
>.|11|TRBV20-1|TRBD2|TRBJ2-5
CSARAQGLAHF
TGCAGTGCTAGGGCCCAGGGACTAGCCCACTTC
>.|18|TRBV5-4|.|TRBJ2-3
CASSLDLPQLPSTDTQYF
TGTGCCAGCAGCTTGGACCTCCCCCAGCTACCTAGCACAGATACGCAGTATTTT
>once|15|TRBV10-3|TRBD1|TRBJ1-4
CATSARGTDTEKLFF
TGTGCCACCTCTGCCAGGGGGACAGACACTGAAAAACTGTTTTTT
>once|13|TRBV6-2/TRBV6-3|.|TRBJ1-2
CASSLGAGYGYTF
TGTGCCAGCAGTTTGGGGGCAGGATACGGCTACACCTTC
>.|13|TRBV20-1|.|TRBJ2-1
CSASLGAWPEQFF
TGCAGTGCTAGTTTAGGGGCCTGGCCTGAGCAGTTCTTC
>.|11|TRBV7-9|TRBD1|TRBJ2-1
CASSLVDRDFF
TGTGCCAGCAGCTTAGTGGACAGGGATTTCTTC
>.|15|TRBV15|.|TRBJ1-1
CATSRDQQGNTEAFF
TGTGCCACCAGCAGAGACCAACAGGGGAACACTGAAGCTTTCTTT
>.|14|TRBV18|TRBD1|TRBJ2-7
CASSPDRVRGEQYF
TGTGCCAGCTCACCCGACAGGGTACGCGGCGAGCAGTACTTC
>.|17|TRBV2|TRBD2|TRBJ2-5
CASSDTPGLAIEETQYF
TGTGCCAGCAGTGATACTCCGGGACTAGCCATTGAAGAGACCCAGTACTTC
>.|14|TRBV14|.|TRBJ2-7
CASSQERGMSEQYF
TGTGCCAGCAGCCAAGAAAGGGGGATGAGCGAGCAGTACTTC
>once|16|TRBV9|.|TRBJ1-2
CASSGAQGPSSHGYTF
TGTGCCAGCAGCGGGGCACAGGGACCCTCGTCTCATGGCTACACCTTC
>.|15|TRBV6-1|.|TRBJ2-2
CASSEGVAVTGELFF
TGTGCCAGCAGTGAAGGAGTAGCCGTAACCGGGGAGCTGTTTTTT
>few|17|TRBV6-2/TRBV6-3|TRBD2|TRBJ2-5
CASSQEQLAGGQETQYF
TGTGCCAGCAGTCAGGAACAACTAGCGGGGGGGCAAGAGACCCAGTACTTC
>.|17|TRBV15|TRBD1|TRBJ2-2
CATSKAFTGVNTGELFF
TGTGCCACCAGCAAGGCCTTTACAGGGGTAAACACCGGGGAGCTGTTTTTT
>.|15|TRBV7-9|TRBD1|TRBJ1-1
CASSLGQGEEIEAFF
TGTGCCAGCAGCTTAGGACAGGGGGAAGAGATTGAAGCTTTCTTT
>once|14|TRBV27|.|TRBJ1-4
CASSLGGLGEKLFF
TGTGCCAGCAGTTTAGGGGGGTTGGGTGAAAAACTGTTTTTT
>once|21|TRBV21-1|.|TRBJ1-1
CASSNGPGRGSGTGVNTEAFF
TGTGCCAGCAGCAATGGGCCGGGACGCGGCAGCGGGACGGGAGTGAACACTGAAGCTTTCTTT
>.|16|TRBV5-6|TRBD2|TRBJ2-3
CASSLRVAGGTDTQYF
TGTGCCAGCAGCTTGAGAGTAGCGGGAGGGACAGATACGCAGTATTTT
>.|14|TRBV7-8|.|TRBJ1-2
CASSPRVGGHGYTF
TGTGCCAGCAGCCCCCGGGTCGGGGGGCATGGCTACACCTTC
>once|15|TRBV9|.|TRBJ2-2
CASSVVGANTGELFF
TGTGCCAGCAGCGTAGTCGGAGCGAACACCGGGGAGCTGTTTTTT
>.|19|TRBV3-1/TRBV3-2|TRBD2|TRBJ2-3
CASSHPFGIAGVDADTQYF
TGTGCCAGCAGCCACCCTTTTGGGATAGCGGGAGTGGATGCAGATACGCAGTATTTT
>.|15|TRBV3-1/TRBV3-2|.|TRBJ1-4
CASSPRQSTNEKLFF
TGTGCCAGCAGCCCCAGACAGTCAACTAATGAAAAACTGTTTTTT
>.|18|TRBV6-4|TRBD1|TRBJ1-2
CASSDSRGQGRLNVGYTF
TGTGCCAGCAGTGACTCGAGGGGACAGGGACGCCTAAACGTGGGCTACACCTTC
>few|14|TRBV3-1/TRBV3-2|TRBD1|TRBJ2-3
CASSQRQGTDTQYF
TGTGCCAGCAGCCAAAGACAGGGGACAGATACGCAGTATTTT
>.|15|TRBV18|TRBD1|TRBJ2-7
CASSQGGTGKFEQYF
TGTGCCAGCTCTCAGGGTGGGACAGGGAAGTTCGAGCAGTACTTC
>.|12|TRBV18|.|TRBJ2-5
CASSEQWETQYF
TGTGCCAGCTCAGAACAGTGGGAGACCCAGTACTTC
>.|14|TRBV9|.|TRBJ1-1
CASSPPPRDTEAFF
TGTGCCAGCAGCCCACCTCCCAGGGACACTGAAGCTTTCTTT
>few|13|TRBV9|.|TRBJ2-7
CASSGQSAYEQYF
TGTGCCAGCAGCGGGCAGTCTGCCTACGAGCAGTACTTC
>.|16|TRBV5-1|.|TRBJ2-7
CASSLAGGDLSYEQYF
TGCGCCAGCAGCTTGGCTGGAGGGGACCTCTCCTACGAGCAGTACTTC
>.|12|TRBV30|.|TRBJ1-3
CAWKKSGNTIYF
TGTGCCTGGAAAAAGTCTGGAAACACCATATATTTT
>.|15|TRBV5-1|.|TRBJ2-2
CASSLGRGDTGELFF
TGCGCCAGCAGCTTGGGCAGGGGTGACACCGGGGAGCTGTTTTTT